This entry features one TCR beta chain sequence. As processed by the authors: Reference gene primer amplification gave estimated nucleated cell counts. Sequenced by immunoSEQ multiplex PCR; TCRdb stores in-frame clones only, minus some. V, J and clone size derive from that table, while D and trimming were established from the DNA sequence. This sample has 110,000 to 150,000 clones; 70% to 80% occur once, and the top ten carry approximately 5.2%. Seattle patients were enrolled during active infection and followed longitudinally. Germline loops: CDR1 MGHRA, CDR2 YSYEKL. V dropped 4 bases and J dropped 2; count of bases not matched to a gene: 7. CDR3 length: 16 amino acids. These data are taken from a study of blood T cell repertoires in COVID-19. Whole-study context: There were acute and convalescent COVID-19 samples, and they came from the United States, Italy and Spain.

What was sequenced was peripheral blood. This chain connects TRBV4-1 to TRBJ2-1; 8 bases match TRBD1. The clonotype originates from a woman aged 65 to 85 with COVID-19, enrolled during active disease. This CDR3 reads CASSRRQGSPYNEQFF. In nucleotides, the CDR3 is TGCGCCAGCAGCCGCCGACAGGGGTCCCCCTACAATGAGCAGTTCTTC.